Presented here are 19 T cell receptor beta chains from one specimen sequenced in a study of tumor-infiltrating lymphocytes in glioblastoma multiforme. Three nested ARM-PCR rounds with V-beta and C-beta primers built TCRB libraries. TCRdb passed the multiplex PCR reads through MiXCR, listing each CDR3 protein once. The repertoire has 15,000 to 25,000 distinct CDR3 sequences, around 68% of them found once; the top ten carry around 19%. The sequencing sample was made of peripheral blood. These receptor sequences come from a male donor with glioblastoma.

The rearrangement links TRBV4-2 to TRBJ1-5; no clear D gene. CDR1 LGHNA and CDR2 YNFKEQ come from the germline V gene. The CDR3 spans 16 residues. V was pared by 0 bases and J by 4 bases, with 13 bases between. CDR3 residues: CASSQETGEINQPQHF. CDR3 nucleotide sequence: TGTGCCAGCAGCCAAGAAACCGGCGAGATAAATCAGCCCCAGCATTTT.

A word on this clonotype: At one of its ends the junction is not consistent with the germline gene, which may arise from a read error. This chain uses TRBV20-1 with TRBJ1-2; no firm D call. CDR1 is DFQATT, CDR2 SNEGSKA, per germline (reference sequence). This CDR3 region has 12 residues. CDR3 sequence reads: CGAREGDYGYTF. CDR3 nucleotides: TGCGGTGCTAGGGAGGGAGACTATGGCTACACCTTC.

The V gene is TRBV11-3, the J gene TRBJ2-2; either TRBD1 or TRBD2 may fit D (5 bases each). V was cut by 4 bases and J by 4 bases, with 10 bases left in between. This CDR3 is 14 amino acids long. Germline V CDR1 and CDR2: SGHNT, YENEEA. CDR3 sequence (DNA): TGTGCCAGCAGCTCGGGACCCCCCACCGGGGAGCTGTTTTTT. The encoded protein is CASSSGPPTGELFF.

On this clonotype itself: Since a much larger clone is just one base distant, this may be a read error. Because the CDR3 is missing its conserved closing phenylalanine or tryptophan, this is likely a read error. The genes are TRBV29-1 and TRBJ1-4, with 7 bases matching TRBD1. The V segment lost 5 bases and the J segment 7 bases; nucleotides outside the gene matches: 7. The germline V gene has CDR1 SQVTM and CDR2 ANQGSEA. The CDR3 is 13 residues long. CDR3 region: CSVQGGYGEKLFL. The DNA of the CDR3 is TGCAGCGTTCAGGGGGGATATGGTGAAAAACTGTTTCTT.

The sample holds a few counts of this clonotype. Compared with germline, one end of the junction differs, possibly owing to a read error. The V gene is TRBV29-1, the J gene TRBJ2-7; D is perhaps TRBD1 (6 bases). Germline CDR1 reads SQVTM; CDR2 reads ANQGSEA. The CDR3 has 12 amino acids. The CDR3 protein is CGVARTDYEQYF. The CDR3 coding sequence is TGCGGCGTTGCAAGGACAGACTACGAGCAGTACTTC.

This clonotype has a handful of counts. A much larger clone sits a single nucleotide away, making a read error possible. The V gene is TRBV12-5, the J gene TRBJ2-3; the D is unclear. Trimming took 2 bases from V and 3 from J, leaving 6 bases between them. CDR3 length equals 13 residues. Germline values: CDR1 LGHNT, CDR2 FRNRAP. CDR3 sequence reads: CASGLIPTDTQYF. The CDR3 bases are TGTGCTAGTGGTTTGATACCAACAGATACGCAGTATTTT.

CDR3 sequence (DNA): TGTGCCAGCAGCTTTGGGAGTCACACAGATACGCAGTATTTT. Translation: CASSFGSHTDTQYF. This rearrangement joins TRBV11-3 to TRBJ2-3, with a weak D call TRBD2 (5 bases). Trimming stripped 3 bases from V and 2 bases from J, with 9 bases between. The CDR3 contains 14 residues. Germline CDR1 reads SGHNT; CDR2 reads YENEEA.

J is TRBJ1-1 and V is TRBV11-1; D gene ambiguous. The germline V gene encodes CDR1 SGHAT and CDR2 FQDESV (reference sequence). CDR3 length equals 14 residues. Between the trimmed V and J ends, which lost 5 bases and 1 base, there was a span of 11 bases. The CDR3 sequence is CASSPGSRNTEAFF. CDR3 coding DNA: TGTGCCAGCAGCCCCGGGTCCCGGAACACTGAAGCTTTCTTT.

The chain combines TRBV21-1 with TRBJ2-5; the table's TRBD2 call for D was not verified on the DNA. TRBV21-1 is a known pseudogene. The CDR3 is 15 amino acids. The CDR3 DNA sequence: TGTGCCAGCAGCAAGTCCCTCGCGACTGGAGAGACCCAGTACTTC. Its translation is CASSKSLATGETQYF.

Turning to this clonotype: One junction end does not reproduce the germline sequence, and a read error may be involved. The chain has TRBV20-1 and TRBJ1-1; D remains ambiguous. CDR1 is DFQATT, CDR2 SNEGSKA, per germline (reference sequence). The CDR3 contains 16 residues. CDR3 coding DNA: TGCGGTGCCCATGACATCTCCGCTGGACGGAACACTGAAGCTTTCTTT. Protein product: CGAHDISAGRNTEAFF.

The rearrangement uses TRBV20-1 and TRBJ2-7; TRBD2 might be the D (6 bases). Germline V CDR1 and CDR2: DFQATT, SNEGSKA (reference sequence). This CDR3 is 13 amino acids long. The V and J ends lost 4 bases and 2 bases respectively, with 12 bases between them. DNA for the CDR3: TGCAGTGCTACCCCGCGGGATACCTACGAGCAGTACTTC. This sequence encodes CSATPRDTYEQYF.

About this clonotype itself: A much more abundant neighbour one base away suggests this may be a read error. V usage is TRBV14 and J usage is TRBJ1-6; the D is unclear. From germline, CDR1 is SGHDN and CDR2 FVKESK. This CDR3 contains 13 residues. The CDR3 here is CASSQLLNPPLHF. CDR3 coding DNA: TGTGCCAGCAGCCAACTGCTTAATCCACCCCTCCACTTT. Variable domain in full (rest from reference TRBV14 and TRBJ1-6): EAGVTQFPSHSVIEKGQTVTLRCDPISGHDNLYWYRRVMGKEIKFLLHFVKESKQDESGMPNNRFLAERTGGTYSTLKVQPAELEDSGVYFCASSQLLNPPLHFGNGTRLTVT.

The chain recombines TRBV11-2 with TRBJ1-1, with D tentatively TRBD1 (6 bases). This CDR3 has 13 residues. V lost 5 bases to trimming and J lost 9 bases, with 16 bases between them. The germline CDR1 and CDR2 sequences are SGHAT and FQNNGV. This CDR3 is CASSLKRGLKAFF. CDR3 DNA: TGTGCCAGCAGCCTCAAACGGGGGCTGAAAGCTTTCTTT.

Comment on this clonotype: A much larger clone is a single base away; this may be a read error. The chain joins TRBV5-1 to TRBJ2-7; 8 nucleotides line up with TRBD2. The CDR3 has 14 amino acids. CDR1 and CDR2 from the germline V gene are SGHRS and YFSETQ. The CDR3 protein is CASRPVAGSCEQYF. DNA of the CDR3: TGCGCCAGCAGGCCCGTAGCGGGGTCCTGCGAGCAGTACTTC.

Comments on this clonotype: A much larger clone sits a single nucleotide away, making a read error possible. The V gene is TRBV5-1, the J gene TRBJ1-1; D may be TRBD1 (5 bases). CDR1 SGHRS and CDR2 YFSETQ come from the germline V gene. The CDR3 is 14 residues long. The ends were cut back, 4 bases at V and 4 bases at J, with 14 bases in the middle. Here the CDR3 DNA reads TGCGCCAGCAGCATGGAGGGGAGTAGCACTGAAGCTTTCTTT. Protein: CASSMEGSSTEAFF.

This clonotype was found once. The chain recombines TRBV7-2 with TRBJ2-1, with TRBD2 identical over 11 bases. V was pared by 6 bases and J by 2 bases, with 6 bases of the junction left unmatched. Germline-derived CDR1 and CDR2 are SGHTA and FQGNSA. CDR3 size: 16 residues. The CDR3 DNA is TGTGCCAGCAGTACGGGACTAGCGGTTCCCTACAATGAGCAGTTCTTC. Translating it yields CASSTGLAVPYNEQFF.

Comment on this clonotype: A much bigger clone sits one base away, suggesting this may be a read error. V usage is TRBV11-2 and J usage is TRBJ1-2; TRBD1 might be the D (5 bases). The germline V gene encodes CDR1 SGHAT and CDR2 FQNNGV. There are 14 residues in the CDR3. The DNA of the CDR3 is TGTGCCAGCAGCCCGGGACCGCTCGCTTATGACTACACCTTC. Translation: CASSPGPLAYDYTF.

Regarding this clonotype: The junction shows a germline mismatch at one end, possibly a read error. V and J are TRBV11-2 and TRBJ2-1; 13 bases are shared with TRBD2. The CDR3 runs to 16 residues. Germline lookup yields CDR1 SGHAT and CDR2 FQNNGV. CDR3 sequence (DNA): TGTGCCAACAGCCTAGGACTAGCGGGGGTCAGTCCTGAGCGGTTCTTC. Translating gives CANSLGLAGVSPERFF.

CDR3 DNA sequence: TGTGCCAGCAGTGCCCAGAACTACGAGCAGTACTTC. This encodes CASSAQNYEQYF. V is TRBV2 and J is TRBJ2-7; D is undetermined. The germline gives CDR1 SNHLY, CDR2 FYNNEI. CDR3 length: 12 amino acids. The V and J ends lost 4 bases and 3 bases respectively, with 7 bases between them.